This passage covers 2 T cell receptor beta chains from one sample sequenced in a study of blood T cell repertoires in COVID-19. Data came from immunoSEQ multiplex PCR; TCRdb stores just in-frame clones and leaves some out. The sample includes some 380,000 clones, 90% of them seen just once. Material: peripheral blood. The origin of the receptors is a man between 18 and 29 years old with active or convalescent COVID-19.

The rearrangement joins TRBV18 to TRBJ2-1, with a possible D match to TRBD2 (5 bases). CDR3 length: 15 amino acids. Germline lookup yields CDR1 KGHSH and CDR2 LQKENI. V lost 8 bases, J lost 5 bases, and 19 bases lay in between. The CDR3 loop reads CASHRGVARDNEQFF. The CDR3 nucleotides are TGTGCCAGCCATCGTGGGGTAGCGCGGGACAATGAGCAGTTCTTC.

This rearrangement joins TRBV28 to TRBJ1-2, with TRBD1 as a possible D gene (5 bases). The V end lost 1 base, the J end lost 3 bases, and 12 bases lay between the germline ends. There are 15 residues in the CDR3. Germline lookup yields CDR1 MDHEN and CDR2 SYDVKM. The CDR3 DNA sequence: TGTGCCAGCAGTTTATTTCAGGGTCGCGACTATGGCTACACCTTC. It yields the protein CASSLFQGRDYGYTF.